The 20 T cell receptor beta chains given below trace back to one sample, sequenced in a study of CD8+ T cells in alopecia areata. Treatment of the sample: oral pan-JAK inhibitor, 5-10 mg twice daily. It was cDNA, reverse transcribed from extracted RNA, that served as the sequencing template. Assay: immunoSEQ multiplex PCR; the TCRdb copy retains only in-frame clones and omits some. The sample lists fewer than 250,000 clones; more than 55% were seen once. Material: CD4+ T cells sorted from blood, obtained at week 4, from a patient treated with tofacitinib. The receptors shown here come from a human donor with alopecia areata.

This clone was seen a few times. Other DNA sequences in the same sample also yield this CDR3. This sequence joins TRBV7-2 and TRBJ2-3; D remains unclear. CDR1 and CDR2 (germline): SGHTA, FQGNSA. V lost 4 bases and J lost 0, with 8 bases in between. This CDR3 comprises 14 residues. The CDR3 DNA is TGTGCCAGCAGCTGGGTGCTTAGCACAGATACGCAGTATTTT. This codes for CASSWVLSTDTQYF.

The V and J genes are TRBV2 and TRBJ1-1; D not resolved. Germline V gene sequence: CDR1 SNHLY, CDR2 FYNNEI. V was pared by 7 bases and J by 1 base, with 4 bases between. The CDR3 has 11 residues. As DNA, the CDR3 is TGTGCCAGCACCCAGAACACTGAAGCTTTCTTT. This sequence encodes CASTQNTEAFF.

This chain connects TRBV5-1 to TRBJ2-7, with no clear D. CDR3 size: 14 residues. V was trimmed by 0 bases and J by 6 bases, leaving 13 bases between them. From germline, CDR1 is SGHRS and CDR2 YFSETQ. The chain's CDR3 is CASSLGWSTSEQYF. DNA of the CDR3: TGCGCCAGCAGCTTGGGATGGAGTACGAGCGAGCAGTACTTC.

The chain employs TRBV7-9 and TRBJ2-5, with D uncertain. The CDR3 is made up of 14 amino acids. The V end was cut by 5 bases, the J end by 0 bases, with 10 bases between. CDR1 SEHNR and CDR2 FQNEAQ come from the germline V gene (reference sequence). In DNA, the CDR3 is TGTGCCAGCAGCCGCCCCGGGTACCAAGAGACCCAGTACTTC. It translates to CASSRPGYQETQYF.

The chain has TRBV29-1 and TRBJ2-2, with TRBD1 as a possible D gene (6 bases). Trimming stripped 4 bases from V and 6 bases from J, with 21 bases between. The V gene's germline CDR1 is SQVTM and CDR2 ANQGSEA. The CDR3 consists of 16 residues. In DNA, the CDR3 is TGCAGCGTTGGCCTCACAGGGATAGGCGGACCCGGGGAGCTGTTTTTT. It yields the protein CSVGLTGIGGPGELFF.

The chain couples TRBV10-3 to TRBJ2-5; D is unclear. Trimming took off 5 bases at V and 5 bases at J, with 12 bases between the two ends. There are 13 residues in the CDR3. Germline CDR1 and CDR2: ENHRY and SYGVKD. The CDR3 region has the DNA TGTGCCATCAGTACCCAAATGGGGGAGACCCAGTACTTC. Encoded protein: CAISTQMGETQYF.

This chain uses TRBV7-6 with TRBJ1-5; D unresolved. This CDR3 comprises 16 residues. Trimming left V 2 bases short and J 1 base short, with 12 bases between. Germline V CDR1 and CDR2: SGHVS, FNYEAQ. The CDR3 DNA sequence: TGTGCCAGCAGCTTATACGCCGCCCCAAGCAATCAGCCCCAGCATTTT. This codes for CASSLYAAPSNQPQHF.

The chain has TRBV5-6 and TRBJ1-5; D gene uncertain. V gave up 2 bases and J gave up 2 bases, with 11 bases separating them. Germline values: CDR1 SGHDT, CDR2 YYEEEE. This CDR3 has 15 amino acids. CDR3: CASSFSFLGNQPQHF. The CDR3 nucleotides are TGTGCCAGCAGCTTTTCCTTCCTCGGCAATCAGCCCCAGCATTTT.

The chain couples TRBV18 to TRBJ2-7; D possibly corresponds to TRBD1 (6 bases). The CDR3 is 12 amino acids. The germline V gene encodes CDR1 KGHSH and CDR2 LQKENI. The V end was cut by 6 bases, the J end by 10 bases, with 16 bases between. The CDR3 reads CASSPDSRRQYF. Written as DNA, the CDR3 is TGTGCCAGCTCGCCGGACAGCCGAAGACAGTACTTC.

The chain links TRBV9 to TRBJ2-1, with D uncertain. V was clipped by 2 bases and J by 8 bases, with 11 bases between them. The CDR3 loop spans 13 amino acids. Germline lookup yields CDR1 SGDLS and CDR2 YYNGEE. The CDR3 loop reads CASSVSIVDEQFF. CDR3 bases: TGTGCCAGCAGCGTTTCAATCGTCGATGAGCAGTTCTTC.

V is TRBV12-5 and J is TRBJ2-5; 9 positions match TRBD1. The ends lost 8 bases at V and 5 bases at J; junction bases unmatched: 9. CDR3 size: 14 residues. CDR1 LGHNT and CDR2 FRNRAP come from the germline V gene. The chain's CDR3 is CASRTGTGWETQYF. DNA for the CDR3: TGTGCTAGTAGGACCGGGACAGGGTGGGAGACCCAGTACTTC.

The V and J genes are TRBV14 and TRBJ2-1; D ambiguous. The V gene's germline CDR1 is SGHDN and CDR2 FVKESK. V was cut by 4 bases and J by 7 bases, with 11 bases left in between. The CDR3 length is 13 residues. CDR3 DNA: TGTGCCAGCAGCCCTATTTATGTAAATGAGCAGTTCTTC. Its protein product is CASSPIYVNEQFF. Full variable domain (missing parts from reference TRBV14 and TRBJ2-1): EAGVTQFPSHSVIEKGQTVTLRCDPISGHDNLYWYRRVMGKEIKFLLHFVKESKQDESGMPNNRFLAERTGGTYSTLKVQPAELEDSGVYFCASSPIYVNEQFFGPGTRLTVL.

This clone was detected a few times. This rearrangement joins TRBV29-1 to TRBJ1-1, with TRBD1 as a possible D gene (5 bases). Germline values: CDR1 SQVTM, CDR2 ANQGSEA. The CDR3 length is 11 residues. Trimming removed 0 bases at V and 9 bases at J, with 8 bases between. In DNA, the CDR3 is TGCAGCGTTGAAGATCGACAGAAAGCTTTCTTT. Protein: CSVEDRQKAFF.

This clone has just one count. The J gene is TRBJ1-2, the V gene TRBV29-1; TRBD1 is a possible D gene (5 bases). This CDR3 is 12 amino acids long. Germline assignment: CDR1 SQVTM and CDR2 ANQGSEA. Trimming removed 7 bases at V and 4 bases at J, with 13 bases between. In DNA form, the CDR3 reads TGCAGCGCCGAAGGACAAGTCTATGGCTACACCTTC. This translates into CSAEGQVYGYTF.

This clone was counted a few times. The chain is built from TRBV28 and TRBJ1-4, with 10 bases identical to TRBD1. From germline, CDR1 is MDHEN and CDR2 SYDVKM. V was pared by 5 bases and J by 8 bases, with 8 bases of the junction left unmatched. This CDR3 comprises 15 residues. CDR3 in DNA: TGTGCCAGCAGTACAGACAGGGGGCGCCGCGAAAAACTGTTTTTT. It is translated as CASSTDRGRREKLFF.

The chain carries TRBV18 and TRBJ2-7, with 9 bases lining up with TRBD2. V lost 3 bases to trimming and J lost 8 bases; unmatched junction nucleotides: 14. Germline V gene sequence: CDR1 KGHSH, CDR2 LQKENI. This CDR3 is 16 amino acids long. The CDR3 DNA is TGTGCCAGCTCACCCCGGGACGCGGGAGGGTCTGCGCAGCAGTACTTC. This encodes CASSPRDAGGSAQQYF.

The rearrangement links TRBV5-6 to TRBJ1-5, with TRBD1 matching 8 bases. The CDR3 length is 15 residues. Germline V CDR1 and CDR2: SGHDT, YYEEEE. The V and J ends lost 2 bases and 2 bases, in that order; junction bases with no gene match: 3. The CDR3 region has the DNA TGTGCCAGCAGCTTTCAGGGGGCCGGCAATCAGCCCCAGCATTTT. It codes for CASSFQGAGNQPQHF.

This clone was observed a few times. The chain carries TRBV5-4 and TRBJ2-7, with D perhaps TRBD1 (5 bases). Germline V CDR1 and CDR2: SGHNT, YYREEE (reference sequence). Trimming stripped 6 bases from V and 5 bases from J, with 15 bases between. The CDR3 runs 13 residues. CDR3 residues: CASKDPGLNEQYF. CDR3 DNA sequence: TGTGCCAGCAAAGACCCAGGGCTGAACGAGCAGTACTTC.

This chain joins TRBV7-2 and TRBJ2-7; 7 bases map to TRBD1. J gave up 9 bases and V 0 bases, and 2 bases lay outside the gene matches. From germline, CDR1 is SGHTA and CDR2 FQGNSA. This CDR3 has 12 residues. CDR3 sequence (DNA): TGTGCCAGCAGCTTAGCAGGGGGCGGGCAGTACTTC. Amino acids: CASSLAGGGQYF.

This clone has only a few counts. The rearrangement links TRBV29-1 to TRBJ2-7; weak D call: TRBD2 (7 bases). Trimming removed 4 bases at V and 6 bases at J, with 16 bases between. Germline V gives CDR1 SQVTM, CDR2 ANQGSEA. The CDR3 length is 13 residues. The CDR3 DNA reads TGCAGCGTTGTAAGGGGGGGGAATGGCGAGCAGTACTTC. It specifies CSVVRGGNGEQYF.